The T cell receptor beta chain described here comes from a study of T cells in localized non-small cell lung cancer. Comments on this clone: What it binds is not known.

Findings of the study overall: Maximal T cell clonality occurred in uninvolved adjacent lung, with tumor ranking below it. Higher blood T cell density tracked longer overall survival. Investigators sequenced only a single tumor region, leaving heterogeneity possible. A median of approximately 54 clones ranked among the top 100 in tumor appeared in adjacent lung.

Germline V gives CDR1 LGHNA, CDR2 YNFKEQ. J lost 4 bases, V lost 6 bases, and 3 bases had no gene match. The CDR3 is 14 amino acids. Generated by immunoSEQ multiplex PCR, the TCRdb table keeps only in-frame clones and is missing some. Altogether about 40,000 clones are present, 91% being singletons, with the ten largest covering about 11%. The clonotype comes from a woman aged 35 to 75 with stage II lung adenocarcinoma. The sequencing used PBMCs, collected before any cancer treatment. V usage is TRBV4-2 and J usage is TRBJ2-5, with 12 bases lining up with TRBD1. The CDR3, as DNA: TGTGCCAGCAGGGGACAGGGGGCGAGAGAGACCCAGTACTTC. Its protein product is CASRGQGARETQYF.